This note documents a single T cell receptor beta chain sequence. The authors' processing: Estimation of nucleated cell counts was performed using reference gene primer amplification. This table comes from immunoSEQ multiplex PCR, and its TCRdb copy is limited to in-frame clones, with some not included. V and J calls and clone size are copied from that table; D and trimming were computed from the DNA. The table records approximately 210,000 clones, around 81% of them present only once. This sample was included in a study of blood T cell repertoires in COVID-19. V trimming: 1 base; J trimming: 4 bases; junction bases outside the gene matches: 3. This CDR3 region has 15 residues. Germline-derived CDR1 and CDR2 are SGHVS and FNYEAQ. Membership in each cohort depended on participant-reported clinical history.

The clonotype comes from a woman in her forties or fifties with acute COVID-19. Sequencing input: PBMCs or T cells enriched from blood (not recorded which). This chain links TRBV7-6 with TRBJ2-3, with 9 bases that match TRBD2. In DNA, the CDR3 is TGTGCCAGCAGCTTAGTCGCGGGGGGGGCAGATACGCAGTATTTT. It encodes CASSLVAGGADTQYF. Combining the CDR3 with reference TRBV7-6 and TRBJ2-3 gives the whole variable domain GAGVSQSPRYKVTKRGQDVALRCDPISGHVSLYWYRQALGQGPEFLTYFNYEAQQDKSGLPNDRFSAERPEGSISTLTIQRTEQRDSAMYRCASSLVAGGADTQYFGPGTRLTVL.